The 28 T cell receptor beta chains reported below all come from one sample, sequenced in a study of blood T cell repertoires in COVID-19. Only in-frame clones appear in the TCRdb table, and some are missing; sequencing was by immunoSEQ multiplex PCR. Of a few hundred thousand clones in the sample, around 81% are singletons; the top ten hold around 3%. The material sequenced was peripheral blood. Source of these receptors: a woman in her thirties who had recovered from COVID-19.

This chain connects TRBV6-5 to TRBJ2-2; 7 nucleotides line up with TRBD1. With V trimmed by 7 bases and J by 1 base, 3 bases remained unmatched. The CDR3 spans 14 residues. Germline-derived CDR1 and CDR2 are MNHEY and SVGAGI. The CDR3 DNA is TGTGCCAGCACTAGGACAGGGAACACCGGGGAGCTGTTTTTT. This gives the protein CASTRTGNTGELFF.

The chain recombines TRBV30 with TRBJ1-3; no reliable D call. Germline V gene lookup returns CDR1 GTSNPN and CDR2 SVGIG (reference sequence). CDR3 length equals 16 residues. Trimming cost V 2 bases and J 1 base, with 15 bases left between them. The CDR3 sequence is CAWSSLSSLSGNTIYF. The CDR3 DNA reads as TGTGCCTGGAGTAGTCTATCCTCCCTTTCTGGAAACACCATATATTTT.

J is TRBJ1-3 and V is TRBV24-1, with 10 bases identical to TRBD1. Per the germline V gene, CDR1 is KGHDR and CDR2 is SFDVKD. CDR3 length: 16 residues. V was pared by 3 bases and J by 2 bases, with 3 bases of the junction left unmatched. The CDR3 spells CATSDPGTGAGNTIYF. For the CDR3, the DNA is TGTGCCACCAGTGATCCCGGGACAGGGGCTGGAAACACCATATATTTT.

The chain is built from TRBV23-1 and TRBJ2-3, with 12 bases identical to TRBD2. TRBV23-1 is an ORF; its function is uncertain. V lost 3 bases to trimming and J lost 1 base; unmatched junction nucleotides: 14. The CDR3 length is 20 residues. The CDR3 reads CASSQPRLAGASGRTDTQYF. CDR3 DNA: TGCGCCAGCAGTCAGCCGAGACTAGCGGGAGCATCTGGCCGCACAGATACGCAGTATTTT.

The chain is built from TRBV5-6 and TRBJ1-1, with D maybe TRBD1 (6 bases). The CDR3 has 15 residues. CDR1 SGHDT and CDR2 YYEEEE come from the germline V gene. V was shortened by 0 bases and J by 4 bases, with 13 bases between the two germline ends. The CDR3 nucleotides read TGTGCCAGCAGCTTGGTTAATCAGGGGATCACTGAAGCTTTCTTT. Translated: CASSLVNQGITEAFF.

This chain uses TRBV30 with TRBJ2-5; D unclear. Trimming removed 4 bases at V and 2 bases at J, with 11 bases between. This CDR3 spans 13 amino acids. CDR1 GTSNPN and CDR2 SVGIG come from the germline V gene (reference sequence). Written as DNA, the CDR3 is TGTGCCTGGACGACTTGGGTACAAGAGACCCAGTACTTC. This gives the protein CAWTTWVQETQYF.

The rearrangement joins TRBV6-8 to TRBJ1-4, with D perhaps matching TRBD1 (6 bases). The CDR3 contains 13 residues. Germline-derived CDR1 and CDR2 are MNHGY and SAAAGT. Trimming left V 6 bases short and J 8 bases short, with 13 bases between. The CDR3 sequence is CASSRGQQEKLFF. In nucleotides, the CDR3 is TGTGCCAGCAGCCGCGGACAGCAAGAAAAACTGTTTTTT.

V is TRBV27 and J is TRBJ2-4; 8 bases agree with TRBD2. Germline V lookup: CDR1 MNHEY, CDR2 SMNVEV (reference sequence). V dropped 7 bases and J dropped 7; count of bases not matched to a gene: 9. This CDR3 comprises 14 residues. The CDR3 DNA reads as TGTGCCAGCACAAAATACAGCGGGAGCAACATTCAGTACTTC. This codes for CASTKYSGSNIQYF.

J is TRBJ2-4 and V is TRBV7-9; TRBD1 matches 10 bases. Germline V CDR1 and CDR2: SEHNR, FQNEAQ (reference sequence). CDR3 size: 16 residues. Losses at the gene ends were 5 bases for V and 3 bases for J; bases not matched to a gene: 7. The chain's CDR3 is CASSLRTGGDKNIQYF. CDR3 sequence (DNA): TGTGCCAGCAGCCTTCGGACAGGGGGAGACAAAAACATTCAGTACTTC.

This chain uses TRBV9 with TRBJ1-2, with 8 bases lining up with TRBD1. Trimming at V came to 4 bases and at J to 4 bases, leaving 9 bases not matched to a gene. Germline loops: CDR1 SGDLS, CDR2 YYNGEE. The length of the CDR3 is 15 residues. DNA for the CDR3: TGTGCCAGCAGCCCTCGGCAGGGGGCGGCCTATGGCTACACCTTC. Amino acids: CASSPRQGAAYGYTF.

The chain has TRBV4-1 and TRBJ2-2; D perhaps matches TRBD1 (5 bases). This CDR3 region has 15 residues. V was clipped by 7 bases and J by 0 bases, with 12 bases between them. The germline gives CDR1 MGHRA, CDR2 YSYEKL. The chain's CDR3 is CASKKRQSNTGELFF. The CDR3 DNA reads TGCGCCAGCAAGAAGAGACAGTCGAACACCGGGGAGCTGTTTTTT.

The chain is built from TRBV7-6 and TRBJ2-1; D might be TRBD2 (5 bases). Germline CDR1 and CDR2: SGHVS and FNYEAQ. CDR3 length: 13 residues. Trimming stripped 3 bases from V and 6 bases from J, with 9 bases between. The CDR3 sequence is CASSLGEGNEQFF. In DNA, the CDR3 is TGTGCCAGCAGCTTGGGAGAGGGCAATGAGCAGTTCTTC.

This clone was observed at least ten times. The rearrangement joins TRBV7-3 to TRBJ1-3; D is perhaps TRBD1 (6 bases). V was pared by 1 base and J by 3 bases, with 10 bases between. The germline CDR1 and CDR2 sequences are SGHTA and FQGTGA. The CDR3 consists of 15 residues. The CDR3 spells CASSLSGGYGNTIYF. The CDR3 nucleotides are TGTGCCAGCAGCTTAAGCGGGGGCTATGGAAACACCATATATTTT. Together with reference TRBV7-3 and TRBJ1-3, the CDR3 gives the full variable domain: GAGVSQTPSNKVTEKGKYVELRCDPISGHTALYWYRQSLGQGPEFLIYFQGTGAADDSGLPNDRFFAVRPEGSVSTLKIQRTERGDSAVYLCASSLSGGYGNTIYFGEGSWLTVV.

The chain joins TRBV27 to TRBJ1-1, with TRBD1 matching 7 bases. From germline, CDR1 is MNHEY and CDR2 SMNVEV (reference sequence). CDR3 length: 16 residues. The V gene end was trimmed by 7 bases and the J gene end by 2 bases; junction bases not matched to a gene: 13. The CDR3 DNA follows: TGTGCCAGCAAGAAGTTTACAGGGGCGAGAAACACTGAAGCTTTCTTT. Translating gives CASKKFTGARNTEAFF.

V is TRBV24-1 and J is TRBJ2-3; 9 nucleotides agree with TRBD1. V dropped 3 bases and J dropped 4; count of bases not matched to a gene: 7. CDR1 and CDR2 (germline): KGHDR, SFDVKD. The CDR3 runs 16 residues. CDR3 DNA: TGTGCCACCAGTGATCCGGGACAGGGTGAAGCAGATACGCAGTATTTT. As protein: CATSDPGQGEADTQYF.

This chain connects TRBV19 to TRBJ2-7; 7 bases are shared with TRBD1. Per germline, CDR1 LNHDA and CDR2 SQIVND (reference sequence). V shed 4 bases and J 1 base; nucleotides not matched to a gene: 13. The CDR3 length is 17 residues. The CDR3 DNA follows: TGTGCCAGTAGTAACAAATGGACAGGAGGTTTTTCCTACGAGCAGTACTTC. Translated: CASSNKWTGGFSYEQYF.

The rearrangement joins TRBV28 to TRBJ2-7; 7 positions match TRBD1. This CDR3 is built from 12 residues. Germline CDR1 and CDR2: MDHEN and SYDVKM. V trimming: 5 bases; J trimming: 3 bases; junction bases outside the gene matches: 1. This CDR3 reads CASSTGVYEQYF. CDR3 nucleotides: TGTGCCAGCAGTACAGGGGTCTACGAGCAGTACTTC.

A few counts support this clone. J is TRBJ1-1 and V is TRBV18; D uncertain. Trimming took 3 bases from V and 2 from J, leaving 7 bases between them. The CDR3 spans 13 residues. The germline V gene has CDR1 KGHSH and CDR2 LQKENI. The chain's CDR3 is CASSPGSNTEAFF. CDR3 nucleotides: TGTGCCAGCTCACCGGGCAGCAACACTGAAGCTTTCTTT.

This clone came up once. V and J are TRBV24-1 and TRBJ1-4; 11 bases agree with TRBD1. Germline values: CDR1 KGHDR, CDR2 SFDVKD. The CDR3 consists of 15 residues. V gave up 5 bases and J gave up 3 bases; unmatched junction bases: 1. The CDR3: CATSGGQGANEKLFF. The CDR3 DNA reads as TGTGCCACCAGTGGGGGACAGGGGGCTAATGAAAAACTGTTTTTT.

This chain links TRBV10-1 with TRBJ2-1; 9 bases line up with TRBD1. The V gene end was trimmed by 4 bases and the J gene end by 6 bases; junction bases not matched to a gene: 10. The length of the CDR3 is 16 residues. Germline CDR1 is WNHNN and CDR2 is SYGVQD (reference sequence). The CDR3 is CASSGTGAGEFNEQFF. The CDR3 nucleotides read TGCGCCAGCAGTGGGACAGGGGCCGGGGAGTTCAATGAGCAGTTCTTC.

The V gene is TRBV7-9, the J gene TRBJ2-6; tentative D call: TRBD2 (6 bases). The V and J ends lost 1 base and 0 bases respectively, with 7 bases between them. Germline CDR1 SEHNR, CDR2 FQNEAQ (reference sequence). The CDR3 contains 16 residues. In nucleotides, the CDR3 is TGTGCCAGCAGCTTAGTGGGGGGCTCTGGGGCCAACGTCCTGACTTTC. Protein product: CASSLVGGSGANVLTF. Full variable domain (remainder filled in from reference TRBV7-9 and TRBJ2-6): DTGVSQNPRHKITKRGQNVTFRCDPISEHNRLYWYRQTLGQGPEFLTYFQNEAQLEKSRLLSDRFSAERPKGSFSTLEIQRTEQGDSAMYLCASSLVGGSGANVLTFGAGSRLTVL.

This chain joins TRBV3-1 (or the pseudogene TRBV3-2) and TRBJ2-1; the match to TRBD1 covers 7 bases. This CDR3 region has 14 residues. Per germline, CDR1 LGHDT and CDR2 YNNKEL (reference sequence). Trimming cost V 3 bases and J 5 bases; bases outside gene matches: 4. The CDR3 nucleotides read TGTGCCAGCAGCCATGGAACAGGGGACAATGAGCAGTTCTTC. It codes for CASSHGTGDNEQFF.

The chain has TRBV2 and TRBJ1-3; TRBD1 might be the D (6 bases). This CDR3 spans 13 amino acids. V was trimmed by 8 bases and J by 4 bases, leaving 12 bases between them. CDR1 and CDR2 from the germline V gene are SNHLY and FYNNEI. The CDR3 spells CASPGTHGNTIYF. In DNA form, the CDR3 reads TGTGCCAGCCCCGGGACACACGGAAACACCATATATTTT.

This clone was observed a single time. The genes are TRBV27 and TRBJ1-1, with a tentative D call TRBD1 (5 bases). The V gene's germline CDR1 is MNHEY and CDR2 SMNVEV (reference sequence). The CDR3 is 13 amino acids. The V and J ends lost 7 bases and 3 bases respectively, with 12 bases between them. CDR3 nucleotide sequence: TGTGCCAGCAATCTTCGGGGGGACACTGAAGCTTTCTTT. Its translation: CASNLRGDTEAFF.

This clone appeared once. The chain carries TRBV28 and TRBJ1-6; D not resolved. V was shortened by 8 bases and J by 2 bases, with 10 bases between the two germline ends. The CDR3 covers 14 residues. Germline V lookup: CDR1 MDHEN, CDR2 SYDVKM. CDR3 nucleotides: TGTGCCAGCCGAGTACCCGCCTATAATTCACCCCTCCACTTT. This translates into CASRVPAYNSPLHF.

This chain joins TRBV2 and TRBJ2-2; tentatively, D is TRBD2 (5 bases). The CDR3 has 15 residues. CDR1 is SNHLY and CDR2 is FYNNEI in the germline V gene. Trimming shortened V by 7 bases and J by 2 bases, and 14 bases separated the two germline ends. CDR3 bases: TGTGCCAGCAAGTCGGGAAGGTTAAACACCGGGGAGCTGTTTTTT. It yields the protein CASKSGRLNTGELFF.

V gene TRBV5-1 combines with J gene TRBJ2-5; TRBD2 matches at 11 bases. The J segment lost 1 base and the V segment lost 4 bases, leaving 6 bases of the junction unmatched. The CDR3 consists of 16 residues. Germline V gene data show CDR1 as SGHRS and CDR2 as YFSETQ. This chain's CDR3 is CASSVAGTSGQETQYF. The CDR3, as DNA: TGCGCCAGCAGCGTGGCCGGGACTAGCGGCCAAGAGACCCAGTACTTC. Full variable domain (remainder filled in from reference TRBV5-1 and TRBJ2-5): KAGVTQTPRYLIKTRGQQVTLSCSPISGHRSVSWYQQTPGQGLQFLFEYFSETQRNKGNFPGRFSGRQFSNSRSEMNVSTLELGDSALYLCASSVAGTSGQETQYFGPGTRLLVL.

A note on this clone: This CDR3 is also generated by other DNA sequences in the sample. This chain uses TRBV28 with TRBJ2-5; D is possibly TRBD1 (6 bases). The CDR3 has 14 residues. V dropped 2 bases and J dropped 2 bases, with 9 bases sitting between them. Germline lookup yields CDR1 MDHEN and CDR2 SYDVKM. CDR3 bases: TGTGCCAGCAGTTTAGGACAGCCTCAAGAGACCCAGTACTTC. This sequence encodes CASSLGQPQETQYF.